A single sample gave rise to the 20 T cell receptor beta chains below, sequenced in a study of blood T cell repertoires in COVID-19 (dated by TCRdb to the early 2020s). The library came from the immunoSEQ multiplex PCR assay. TCRdb provides this immuneACCESS table in a form limited to in-frame rearrangements. Some clones are lacking; in checked studies, under half of them reflect an unresolved V gene, and why the rest are absent is not known. For this sample there are some 310,000 clones; nearly 90% appear just once. The ten largest clones represent over 9% of the sample. The sample consisted of PBMCs or T cells enriched from blood (not recorded which). Every receptor here comes from a woman aged 30 to 39 who had recovered from COVID-19.

The rearrangement uses TRBV12-2 and TRBJ1-1. TRBV12-2 is marked as a pseudogene. This CDR3 has 18 amino acids. This CDR3 reads CASRLGPLYRPRGTEAFF. DNA of the CDR3: TGTGCAAGTCGCTTAGGGCCCCTGTATAGGCCGCGCGGCACTGAAGCTTTCTTT.

The chain couples TRBV7-3 to TRBJ2-2; D gene unclear. The CDR3 totals 16 residues. V lost 1 base, J lost 4 bases, and 13 bases lay in between. CDR1 and CDR2 (germline): SGHTA, FQGTGA. DNA of the CDR3: TGTGCCAGCAGCTTAATTACCGGCGGCGGCACCGGGGAGCTGTTTTTT. As protein: CASSLITGGGTGELFF.

The chain employs TRBV19 and TRBJ1-6; 7 bases are a match to TRBD1. V lost 1 base, J lost 7 bases, and 10 bases stayed unmatched. This CDR3 has 17 amino acids. Germline values: CDR1 LNHDA, CDR2 SQIVND (reference sequence). CDR3 nucleotides: TGTGCCAGTAGTATAGGAATTCGAGGGGGCGCCAATTCACCCCTCCACTTT. The encoded protein is CASSIGIRGGANSPLHF. Looking up the rest from reference TRBV19 and TRBJ1-6 gives the full variable domain: DGGITQSPKYLFRKEGQNVTLSCEQNLNHDAMYWYRQDPGQGLRLIYYSQIVNDFQKGDIAEGYSVSREKKESFPLTVTSAQKNPTAFYLCASSIGIRGGANSPLHFGNGTRLTVT.

The CDR3 here is CASSEFVTGGYEQFF. The CDR3 DNA reads as TGTGCCAGCAGTGAATTTGTCACAGGGGGCTATGAGCAGTTCTTC. The genes are TRBV25-1 and TRBJ2-1, with 9 bases fitting TRBD1. Germline trimming cut 1 base from V and 8 bases from J; bases unmatched to any gene: 6. Per the germline V gene, CDR1 is MGHDK and CDR2 is SYGVNS. The CDR3 has 15 amino acids.

This chain connects TRBV5-1 to TRBJ2-1; 7 nucleotides match TRBD2. Per germline, CDR1 SGHRS and CDR2 YFSETQ. V lost 6 bases, J lost 8 bases, and 11 bases stayed unmatched. CDR3 length equals 14 residues. The CDR3 region is CASKRLAVSDEQFF. The CDR3 nucleotides are TGCGCCAGCAAACGGCTAGCGGTGAGCGATGAGCAGTTCTTC.

The chain is built from TRBV7-6 and TRBJ2-1; possible D gene TRBD2, 5 bases. Germline CDR1 and CDR2: SGHVS and FNYEAQ. This CDR3 is 15 amino acids long. V lost 1 base and J lost 8, with 15 bases in between. The CDR3 nucleotides read TGTGCCAGCAGCTTAGTACGCGGGCTTATATATGAGCAGTTCTTC. Protein sequence: CASSLVRGLIYEQFF.

V gene TRBV30 combines with J gene TRBJ1-1; 7 bases are shared with TRBD1. J gave up 4 bases and V 5 bases, and 19 bases lay outside the gene matches. This CDR3 region has 17 residues. Germline CDR1 GTSNPN, CDR2 SVGIG (reference sequence). The CDR3: CAWGRGGVPSFGTEAFF. The CDR3 region has the DNA TGTGCCTGGGGGCGAGGGGGCGTCCCTTCTTTTGGCACTGAAGCTTTCTTT. The full variable domain, completed using reference TRBV30 and TRBJ1-1, is SQTIHQWPATLVQPVGSPLSLECTVEGTSNPNLYWYRQAAGRGLQLLFYSVGIGQISSEVPQNLSASRPQDRQFILSSKKLLLSDSGFYLCAWGRGGVPSFGTEAFFGQGTRLTVV.

The V gene is TRBV6-5, the J gene TRBJ2-1; a weak D match, TRBD2 (5 bases). The length of the CDR3 is 12 residues. Germline-derived CDR1 and CDR2 are MNHEY and SVGAGI. V lost 8 bases and J 8 bases, leaving 13 bases between the germline ends. CDR3 loop: CASARTEDEQFF. Written as DNA, the CDR3 is TGTGCCAGCGCCCGGACGGAGGATGAGCAGTTCTTC.

The chain recombines TRBV25-1 with TRBJ1-5; 8 bases agree with TRBD1. Germline CDR1 reads MGHDK; CDR2 reads SYGVNS. The CDR3 consists of 14 residues. After removal of 4 bases from V and 7 bases from J, the junction contained 6 bases not matched to a gene. The DNA of the CDR3 is TGTGCCAGCAGTGTGACAGGGGTCGAGCAGCCCCAGCATTTT. This gives the protein CASSVTGVEQPQHF.

The chain joins TRBV5-1 to TRBJ2-7, with a possible D match to TRBD1 (6 bases). V lost 0 bases to trimming and J lost 3 bases, with 19 bases between them. Germline lookup yields CDR1 SGHRS and CDR2 YFSETQ. This CDR3 has 17 amino acids. CDR3 amino acids: CASSLVGTGTLHYEQYF. The DNA of the CDR3 is TGCGCCAGCAGCTTGGTCGGTACGGGGACACTCCACTACGAGCAGTACTTC.

The genes are TRBV18 and TRBJ1-2; D call uncertain. CDR3 size: 13 residues. CDR1 and CDR2 from the germline V gene are KGHSH and LQKENI. Trimming took 0 bases from V and 1 from J, leaving 3 bases between them. For the CDR3, the DNA is TGTGCCAGCTCACCACCCGTTAACTATGGCTACACCTTC. Translating gives CASSPPVNYGYTF.

V is TRBV6-5 and J is TRBJ2-1, with D possibly TRBD1 on 5 matching bases. Germline CDR1 MNHEY, CDR2 SVGAGI. CDR3 length equals 11 residues. Between the trimmed V and J ends, which lost 10 bases and 15 bases, there was a span of 19 bases. The CDR3: CATQSGPRRFF. CDR3 sequence (DNA): TGTGCCACCCAATCAGGGCCGCGGAGGTTCTTC.

This clone was recorded only once. The chain joins TRBV9 to TRBJ2-7; 7 bases agree with TRBD2. The germline V gene has CDR1 SGDLS and CDR2 YYNGEE. The CDR3 extends over 15 amino acids. V was clipped by 4 bases and J by 0 bases; unmatched bases: 7. CDR3 in DNA: TGTGCCAGCAGCCCCGGGGGGACTTACTCCTACGAGCAGTACTTC. Translation gives CASSPGGTYSYEQYF. The full variable domain, its missing parts supplied by reference TRBV9 and TRBJ2-7, is DSGVTQTPKHLITATGQRVTLRCSPRSGDLSVYWYQQSLDQGLQFLIQYYNGEERAKGNILERFSAQQFPDLHSELNLSSLELGDSALYFCASSPGGTYSYEQYFGPGTRLTVT.

The rearrangement uses TRBV27 and TRBJ1-2; D may be TRBD1 (6 bases). Trimming took 4 bases from V and 4 from J, leaving 10 bases between them. The CDR3 has 13 residues. Germline V gene lookup returns CDR1 MNHEY and CDR2 SMNVEV (reference sequence). The CDR3 bases are TGTGCCAGCAGTTCCCAGGGGTTCTATGGCTACACCTTC. Translating it yields CASSSQGFYGYTF.

This clone has just one count. The chain employs TRBV3-1 (or the pseudogene TRBV3-2) and TRBJ2-1, with TRBD1 identical over 8 bases. V was pared by 4 bases and J by 7 bases, with 9 bases of the junction left unmatched. The CDR3 consists of 15 residues. Germline V gives CDR1 LGHDT, CDR2 YNNKEL (reference sequence). In DNA form, the CDR3 reads TGTGCCAGCAGCCCGACAGGGGCCTCCCTTAATGAGCAGTTCTTC. This encodes CASSPTGASLNEQFF.

This clone came up once. This chain joins TRBV5-4 and TRBJ2-7; tentative D call: TRBD1 (5 bases). Germline values: CDR1 SGHNT, CDR2 YYREEE (reference sequence). The CDR3 length is 17 residues. V dropped 0 bases and J dropped 4 bases, with 20 bases sitting between them. CDR3 nucleotide sequence: TGTGCCAGCAGCTTGGGGACAATCCCCACTCTTCCTTACGAGCAGTACTTC. It is translated as CASSLGTIPTLPYEQYF.

This chain links TRBV3-1 (or the pseudogene TRBV3-2) with TRBJ2-7; 8 bases align to TRBD2. The V gene end was trimmed by 2 bases and the J gene end by 4 bases; junction bases not matched to a gene: 7. Per germline, CDR1 LGHDT and CDR2 YNNKEL (reference sequence). This CDR3 has 15 amino acids. CDR3 protein: CASSQNSGGPYEQYF. CDR3 nucleotides: TGTGCCAGCAGCCAAAATTCGGGAGGGCCATACGAGCAGTACTTC.

The chain is built from TRBV11-2 and TRBJ2-3; 7 positions agree with TRBD1. This CDR3 comprises 14 residues. Germline V CDR1 and CDR2: SGHAT, FQNNGV. V lost 5 bases, J lost 4 bases, and 6 bases stayed unmatched. The CDR3 loop reads CASSRDRVPDTQYF. CDR3 sequence (DNA): TGTGCCAGCAGCCGAGACAGGGTCCCAGATACGCAGTATTTT.

The chain combines TRBV19 with TRBJ1-2, with D possibly TRBD1 on 6 matching bases. Germline V CDR1 and CDR2: LNHDA, SQIVND (reference sequence). The V and J ends lost 3 bases and 4 bases respectively, with 21 bases between them. This CDR3 is built from 17 residues. CDR3: CASSMVPGVRLGYGYTF. The CDR3 nucleotides read TGTGCCAGTAGTATGGTGCCAGGGGTACGACTTGGCTATGGCTACACCTTC. Complete variable domain (other parts from reference TRBV19 and TRBJ1-2): DGGITQSPKYLFRKEGQNVTLSCEQNLNHDAMYWYRQDPGQGLRLIYYSQIVNDFQKGDIAEGYSVSREKKESFPLTVTSAQKNPTAFYLCASSMVPGVRLGYGYTFGSGTRLTVV.

The chain carries TRBV20-1 and TRBJ2-5; TRBD1 might be the D (6 bases). Germline V gene data show CDR1 as DFQATT and CDR2 as SNEGSKA (reference sequence). V lost 3 bases, J lost 5 bases, and 13 bases lay in between. The CDR3 sequence is 13 residues long. CDR3: CSASPGQGETQYF. The CDR3, as DNA: TGCAGTGCTAGTCCCGGGCAGGGGGAGACCCAGTACTTC.